This TCR beta chain was identified in a study of blood T cell repertoires in COVID-19 (dated by TCRdb to the early 2020s). About the investigation overall: Collaborator samples came from the United States, Italy and Spain and covered acute and convalescent phases of COVID-19. The material from the prospective study consisted of cDNA or gDNA derived from T cells, B-cell-depleted T cells, or PBMCs. Subjects who had been exposed to COVID-19, were actively infected with it, or had recovered from it provided the deeply sampled blood TCRbeta repertoires that made up the dataset. A freely available public database, intended as a resource for researchers studying the immune response to SARS-CoV-2, is where the repertoires were released. Samples were obtained from the ongoing ImmuneRACE study (first 160 participants) and from roughly 1,300 subjects provided by 6 global collaborators. Sample metadata almost always included a de-identified subject ID, COVID-19 status, age in years and sex. Where available, HLA class I and class II types were obtained from metadata supplied by the sample provider rather than from assay-based typing.

Results the study describes overall, beyond this receptor: The amount of clinical and demographic metadata varied by source and participant and was provided uncurated.

TCRbeta CDR3 regions were amplified from genomic DNA using the immunoSEQ Assay, a bias-controlled multiplex PCR. The original methods were these. The number of nucleated cells in each sample was estimated from the amplification of reference gene primers within the assay. Sequence reads were collapsed and filtered to measure the absolute abundance of every unique TCRbeta CDR3 rearrangement. For each sample, productive Simpson clonality was calculated as the square root of Simpson's diversity index over productive rearrangements. TCRdb limited this immuneACCESS table to in-frame rearrangements with V and J called. A share of clones is missing; checked studies link under half to unresolved V genes, and the rest is unexplained. V and J calls and clone size are as listed in that table; D and trimming were resolved from the DNA. The sample includes tens of thousands of clones, with 87% observed a single time. Over 0.95% of the sample is taken by the ten largest.

V is reduced by 8 bases and J by 7 bases, leaving a spacing of 11 bases between them. In the germline V gene (reference sequence), CDR1 corresponds to DFQATT and CDR2 to SNEGSKA. Inclusive of the bounding cysteine and phenylalanine, the CDR3 is 10 residues long. The CDR3 DNA has 30 bases and is translated from base 1. Concerning this clone itself: Its antigen is not yet known. Per-base quality was not reported, and no clone a single base away is much larger than it.

Each collaborating institution followed its own protocols to collect whole blood in K2EDTA tubes. For TCRbeta analysis, collaborators shipped samples in one of three forms: frozen whole blood, isolated PBMCs, or DNA extracted from either of those sample types. The specimen sequenced was peripheral blood. The V gene is TRBV20-1 and the J gene is TRBJ1-1; too little of a D gene remains to name it. This TCR was recovered from a human donor in a cohort sampled during active COVID-19. The nucleotide sequence is given as TGCAGTCACTCGACGGGTGAAGCTTTCTTT. Protein translation: CSHSTGEAFF.